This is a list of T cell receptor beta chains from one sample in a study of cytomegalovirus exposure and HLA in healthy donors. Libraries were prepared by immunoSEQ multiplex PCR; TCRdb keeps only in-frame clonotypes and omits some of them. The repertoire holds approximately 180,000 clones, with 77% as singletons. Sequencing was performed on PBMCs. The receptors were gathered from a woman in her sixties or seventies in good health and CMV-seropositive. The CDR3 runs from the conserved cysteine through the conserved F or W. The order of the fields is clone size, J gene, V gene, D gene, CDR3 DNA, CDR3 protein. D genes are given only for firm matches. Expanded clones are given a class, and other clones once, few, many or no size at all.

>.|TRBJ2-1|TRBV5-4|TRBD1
TGTGCCAGCAGCTTGAGCCTCGGGACAGGGAGCTACAATGAGCAGTTCTTC
CASSLSLGTGSYNEQFF
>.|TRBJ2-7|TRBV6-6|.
TGTGCCAGCAGTACCCCCGTGGGGGCGCGTGAGCAGTACTTC
CASSTPVGAREQYF
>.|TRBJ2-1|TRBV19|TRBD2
TGTGCCAGTCGCTACCAGGCCTCGGGGGGGCTCTATGAGCAGTTCTTC
CASRYQASGGLYEQFF
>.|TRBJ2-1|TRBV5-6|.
TGTGCCAGCAGCTTGGCTCCGGGACTCAAGTTCTTC
CASSLAPGLKFF
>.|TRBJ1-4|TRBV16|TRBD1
TGTGCCAGCAGCCCTAGACAGGGACCAAATGAAAAACTGTTTTTT
CASSPRQGPNEKLFF
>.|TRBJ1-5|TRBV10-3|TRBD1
TGTGCCATCAGGTCGGGACAGGGGGCAAGGCAGCCCCAGCATTTT
CAIRSGQGARQPQHF
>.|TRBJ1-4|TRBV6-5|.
TGTGCCAGCAGGAGGAAAACTAATGAAAAACTGTTTTTT
CASRRKTNEKLFF
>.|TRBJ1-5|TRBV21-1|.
TGTGCCAGCAGCAAAGGAGCTAATCAGCCCCAGCATTTT
CASSKGANQPQHF
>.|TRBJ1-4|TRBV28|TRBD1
TGTGCCAGCAGTGCGGGACAGCAGAATGAAAAACTGTTTTTT
CASSAGQQNEKLFF
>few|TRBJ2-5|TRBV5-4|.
TGTGCCAGCAGCGCGATCGGGGGTGGAGGCCAAGAGACCCAGTACTTC
CASSAIGGGGQETQYF
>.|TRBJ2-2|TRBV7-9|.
TGTGCCAGCAGCCCCCCCAGCGGAAACACCGGGGAGCTGTTTTTT
CASSPPSGNTGELFF
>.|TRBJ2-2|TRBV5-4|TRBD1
TGTGCCAGCAGCCCCCCAGGGGGCCAGGGCGGGGAGCTGTTTTTT
CASSPPGGQGGELFF
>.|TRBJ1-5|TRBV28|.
TGTGCCAGCAGTTTAGATCCTGAGAGGCGGCCCCAGCATTTT
CASSLDPERRPQHF
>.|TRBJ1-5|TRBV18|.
TGTGCCAGCTCACCATGGGCAACCCAGCATTTT
CASSPWATQHF
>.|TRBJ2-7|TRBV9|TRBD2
TGTGCCAGCAGCGGAGGGACTAGCGGGGGATCCTACGAGCAGTACTTC
CASSGGTSGGSYEQYF
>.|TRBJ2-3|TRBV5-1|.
TGCGCCAGCAGCTTGGGGGACACCACAGATACGCAGTATTTT
CASSLGDTTDTQYF
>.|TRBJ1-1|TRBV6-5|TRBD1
TGTGCCAGCACCGCGGGGACAGGGGGAACCGCTGAAGCTTTCTTT
CASTAGTGGTAEAFF
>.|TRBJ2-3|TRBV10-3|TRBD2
TGTGCCATCACGACGGGGGGGCAGGGAGATACGCAGTATTTT
CAITTGGQGDTQYF
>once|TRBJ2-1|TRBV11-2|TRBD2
TGTGCCAGCAGCAAAAGACTAGCGGGGACGTATGAGCAGTTCTTC
CASSKRLAGTYEQFF
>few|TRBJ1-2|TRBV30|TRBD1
TGTGCCTGGAGTGATTCTGGGACAGGGGAGGGCTACACCTTC
CAWSDSGTGEGYTF
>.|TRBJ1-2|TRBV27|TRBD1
TGTGCCAGCAGTTCTCAGATTGGACAGGCCAGGGGATTATATGGCTACACCTTC
CASSSQIGQARGLYGYTF
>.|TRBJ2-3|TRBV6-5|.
TGTGCCAGCAGTTACTCGCAGAGCACAGATACGCAGTATTTT
CASSYSQSTDTQYF
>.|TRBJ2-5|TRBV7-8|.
TGTGCCAGCAGCTTATTCGGGTGGGAGGAGACCCAGTACTTC
CASSLFGWEETQYF
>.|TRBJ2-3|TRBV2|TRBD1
TGTGCCAGCAGTGGCGGGACAGGTGGGATAGATACGCAGTATTTT
CASSGGTGGIDTQYF
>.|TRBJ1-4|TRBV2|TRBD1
TGTGCCAGCAGGGGGACAGCAGAAAAACTGTTTTTT
CASRGTAEKLFF
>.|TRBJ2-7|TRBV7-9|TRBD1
TGTGCCAGCAGCCCCTCGGGACAGGGATCCTACGAGCAGTACTTC
CASSPSGQGSYEQYF
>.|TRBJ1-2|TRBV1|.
TGCACCAGCAGCCCAAGAACCTGGACACGAAATGGCTACACCTTC
CTSSPRTWTRNGYTF
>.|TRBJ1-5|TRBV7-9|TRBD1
TGTGCCAGCAGCGAACAGGGGGGGAACAATCAGCCCCAGCATTTT
CASSEQGGNNQPQHF
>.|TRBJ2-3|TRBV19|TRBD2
TGTGCCAGCGTAGCGGGAGGGTTGACAGATACGCAGTATTTT
CASVAGGLTDTQYF
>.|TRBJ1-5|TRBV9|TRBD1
TGTGCCAGCAGCGTAGATCAGGGGGGCAATCAGCCCCAGCATTTT
CASSVDQGGNQPQHF
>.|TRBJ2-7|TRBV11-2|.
TGTGCCAGCAGCTTTGGGACTCAAGGGGAGCAGTACTTC
CASSFGTQGEQYF
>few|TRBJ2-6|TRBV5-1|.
TGCGCCAGCAGCTTGGCTCAGGGTGGTGGGGCCAACGGCCTGACTTTC
CASSLAQGGGANGLTF
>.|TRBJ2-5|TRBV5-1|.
TGCGCCAGCAGCTTCGAAGTAGCGCAGACCCAGTACTTC
CASSFEVAQTQYF
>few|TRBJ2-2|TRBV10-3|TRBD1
TGTGCCATCAGTGACGGGACAGTCACCGGGGAGCTGTTTTTT
CAISDGTVTGELFF
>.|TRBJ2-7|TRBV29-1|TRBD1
TGCAGCGTTGAACAGGGGGCAGGGACAGAGCAGTACTTC
CSVEQGAGTEQYF
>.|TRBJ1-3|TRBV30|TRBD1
TGTGCCTCGAGGGACAGAAACCTTCCCCGTGGAAACACCATATATTTT
CASRDRNLPRGNTIYF
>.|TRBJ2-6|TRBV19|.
TGTGCCAGTAGTAAGAGCCTCCGGGAAGGATCCTCTGGGGCCAACGTCCTGACTTTC
CASSKSLREGSSGANVLTF
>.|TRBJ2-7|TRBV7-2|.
TGTGCCAGCAGCTTTTTGCCGTCCCCCACCTACGAGCAGTACTTC
CASSFLPSPTYEQYF
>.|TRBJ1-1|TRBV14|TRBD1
TGTGCCAGCAGCCAATTCACAGGGGGCGAAACTGAAGCTTTCTTT
CASSQFTGGETEAFF
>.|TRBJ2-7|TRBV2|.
TGTGCCACCTCAATTAACTTCTACGAGCAGTACTTC
CATSINFYEQYF
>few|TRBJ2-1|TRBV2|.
TGTGCCAGCAGCCGGACTGCCTACAATGAGCAGTTCTTC
CASSRTAYNEQFF
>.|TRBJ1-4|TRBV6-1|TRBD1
TGTGCCAGCAGGACCAGACAGGGATTCAGCGAAAAACTGTTTTTT
CASRTRQGFSEKLFF
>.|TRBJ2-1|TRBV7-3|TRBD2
TGTGCCAGCAGCTACGGGGGGGCTCGGTCCTACAATGAGCAGTTCTTC
CASSYGGARSYNEQFF
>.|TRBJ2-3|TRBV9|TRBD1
TGTGCCAGCAGCGGACCCGGGACAGGGGCTAGCACAGATACGCAGTATTTT
CASSGPGTGASTDTQYF
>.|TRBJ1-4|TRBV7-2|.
TGTGCCAGCAGCACGCCACAGGGTGAAAAACTGTTTTTT
CASSTPQGEKLFF